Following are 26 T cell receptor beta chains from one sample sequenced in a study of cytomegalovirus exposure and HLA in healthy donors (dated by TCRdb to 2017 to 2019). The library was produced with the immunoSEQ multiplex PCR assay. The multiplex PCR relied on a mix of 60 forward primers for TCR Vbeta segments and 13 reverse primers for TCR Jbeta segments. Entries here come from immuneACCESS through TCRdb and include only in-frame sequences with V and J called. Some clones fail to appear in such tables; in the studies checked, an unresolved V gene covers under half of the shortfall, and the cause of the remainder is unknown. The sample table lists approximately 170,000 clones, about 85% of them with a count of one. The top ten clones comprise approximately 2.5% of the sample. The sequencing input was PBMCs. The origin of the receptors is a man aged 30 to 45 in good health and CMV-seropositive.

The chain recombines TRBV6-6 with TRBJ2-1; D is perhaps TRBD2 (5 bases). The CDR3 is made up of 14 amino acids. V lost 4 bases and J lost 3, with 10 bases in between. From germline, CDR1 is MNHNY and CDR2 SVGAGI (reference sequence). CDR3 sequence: CASSSGYIYNEQFF. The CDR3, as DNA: TGTGCCAGCAGTTCGGGGTACATCTACAATGAGCAGTTCTTC.

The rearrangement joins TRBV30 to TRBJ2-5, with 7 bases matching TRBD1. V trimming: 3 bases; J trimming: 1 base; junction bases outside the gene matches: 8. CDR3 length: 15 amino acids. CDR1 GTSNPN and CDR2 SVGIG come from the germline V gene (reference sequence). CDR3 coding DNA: TGTGCCTGGAGCTGGACAGGATCCCTCCAAGAGACCCAGTACTTC. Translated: CAWSWTGSLQETQYF.

This chain's CDR3 is CASTLRGGGRAEEQYF. CDR3 DNA sequence: TGTGCCAGCACCCTACGGGGGGGCGGGAGGGCGGAGGAGCAGTACTTC. This chain joins TRBV7-2 and TRBJ2-7; the match to TRBD2 covers 9 bases. The CDR3 extends over 16 amino acids. Per germline, CDR1 SGHTA and CDR2 FQGNSA. V lost 7 bases to trimming and J lost 7 bases; unmatched junction nucleotides: 17.

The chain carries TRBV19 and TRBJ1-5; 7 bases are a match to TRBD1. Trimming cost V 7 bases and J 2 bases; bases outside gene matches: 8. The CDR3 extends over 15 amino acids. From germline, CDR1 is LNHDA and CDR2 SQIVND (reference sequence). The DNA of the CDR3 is TGTGCCAGTATCGACAGGGCGGTGGGCAATCAGCCCCAGCATTTT. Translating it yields CASIDRAVGNQPQHF.

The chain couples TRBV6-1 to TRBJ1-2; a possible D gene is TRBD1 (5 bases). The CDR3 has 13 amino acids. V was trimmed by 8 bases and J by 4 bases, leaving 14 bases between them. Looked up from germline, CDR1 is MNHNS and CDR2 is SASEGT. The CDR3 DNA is TGTGCCAGCGGGGCGGCTGGGATCTATGGCTACACCTTC. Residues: CASGAAGIYGYTF.

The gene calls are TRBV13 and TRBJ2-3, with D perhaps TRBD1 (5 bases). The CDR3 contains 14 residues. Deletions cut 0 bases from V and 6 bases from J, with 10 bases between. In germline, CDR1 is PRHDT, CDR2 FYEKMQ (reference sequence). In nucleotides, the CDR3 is TGTGCCAGCAGCTTAGGATCCAGGGTTGATACGCAGTATTTT. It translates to CASSLGSRVDTQYF.

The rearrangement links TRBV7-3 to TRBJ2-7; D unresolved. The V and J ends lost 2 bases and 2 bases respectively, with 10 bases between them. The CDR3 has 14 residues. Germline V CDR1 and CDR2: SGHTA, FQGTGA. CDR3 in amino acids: CASSLGTAPYEQYF. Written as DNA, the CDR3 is TGTGCCAGCAGCTTAGGAACAGCCCCCTACGAGCAGTACTTC.

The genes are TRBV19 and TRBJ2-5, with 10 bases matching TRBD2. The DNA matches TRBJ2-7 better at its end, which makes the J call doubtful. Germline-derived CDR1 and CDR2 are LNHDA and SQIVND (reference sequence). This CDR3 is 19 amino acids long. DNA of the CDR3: TGTGCCAGTAGTCTGACAGGGGTAGCGGGAGGACCCCTCTCCTACGAGCAGTACTTC. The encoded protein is CASSLTGVAGGPLSYEQYF.

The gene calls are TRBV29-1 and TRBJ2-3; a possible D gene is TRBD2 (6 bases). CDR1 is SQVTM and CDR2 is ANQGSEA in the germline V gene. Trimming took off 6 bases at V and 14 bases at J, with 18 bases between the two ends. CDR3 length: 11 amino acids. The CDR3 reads CSVERGTEMYF. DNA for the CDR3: TGCAGCGTGGAGCGCGGGACTGAGATGTATTTT.

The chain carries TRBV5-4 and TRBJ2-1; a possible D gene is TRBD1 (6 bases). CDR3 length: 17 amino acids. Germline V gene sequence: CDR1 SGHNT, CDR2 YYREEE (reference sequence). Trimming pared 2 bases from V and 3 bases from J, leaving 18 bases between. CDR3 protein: CASSLAGGISHYNEQFF. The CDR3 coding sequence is TGTGCCAGCAGCTTAGCTGGGGGCATCTCACACTACAATGAGCAGTTCTTC.

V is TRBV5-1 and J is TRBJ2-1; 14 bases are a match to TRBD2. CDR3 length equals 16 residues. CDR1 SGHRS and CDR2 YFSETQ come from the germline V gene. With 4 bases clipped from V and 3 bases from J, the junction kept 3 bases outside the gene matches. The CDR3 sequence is CASSLGLAGDYNEQFF. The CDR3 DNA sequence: TGCGCCAGCAGCCTGGGACTAGCGGGGGACTACAATGAGCAGTTCTTC.

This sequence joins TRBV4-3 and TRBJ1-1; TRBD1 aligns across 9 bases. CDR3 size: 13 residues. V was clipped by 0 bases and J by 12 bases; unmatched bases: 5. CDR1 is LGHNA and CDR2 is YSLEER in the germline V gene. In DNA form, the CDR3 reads TGCGCCAGCAGCCAAGATACGGGGACAGGGACTTTCTTT. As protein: CASSQDTGTGTFF.

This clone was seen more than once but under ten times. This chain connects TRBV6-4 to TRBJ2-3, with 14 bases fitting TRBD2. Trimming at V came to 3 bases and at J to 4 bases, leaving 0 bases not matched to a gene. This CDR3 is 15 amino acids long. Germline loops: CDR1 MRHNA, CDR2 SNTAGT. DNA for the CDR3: TGTGCCAGCAGTGAGACTAGCGGGAGGGCAGATACGCAGTATTTT. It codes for CASSETSGRADTQYF.

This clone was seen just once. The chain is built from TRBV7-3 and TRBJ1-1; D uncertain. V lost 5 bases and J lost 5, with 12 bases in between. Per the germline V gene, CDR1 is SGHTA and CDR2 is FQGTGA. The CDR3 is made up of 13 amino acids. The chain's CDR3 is CASSIGGITEAFF. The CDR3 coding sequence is TGTGCCAGCAGCATAGGAGGGATTACTGAAGCTTTCTTT.

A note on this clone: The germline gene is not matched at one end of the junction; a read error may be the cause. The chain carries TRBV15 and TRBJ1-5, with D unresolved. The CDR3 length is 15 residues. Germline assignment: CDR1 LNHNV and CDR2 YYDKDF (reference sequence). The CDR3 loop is CATSSLLTSNQPRHF. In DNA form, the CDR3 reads TGTGCCACCAGCAGCCTCCTGACTAGCAATCAGCCCCGGCATTTT.

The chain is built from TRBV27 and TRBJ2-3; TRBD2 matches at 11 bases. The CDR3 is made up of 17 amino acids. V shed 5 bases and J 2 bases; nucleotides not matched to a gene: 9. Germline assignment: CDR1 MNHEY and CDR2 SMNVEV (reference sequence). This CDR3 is CASSPSGTSGYTDTQYF. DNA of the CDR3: TGTGCCAGCAGTCCCTCCGGGACTAGCGGATACACAGATACGCAGTATTTT.

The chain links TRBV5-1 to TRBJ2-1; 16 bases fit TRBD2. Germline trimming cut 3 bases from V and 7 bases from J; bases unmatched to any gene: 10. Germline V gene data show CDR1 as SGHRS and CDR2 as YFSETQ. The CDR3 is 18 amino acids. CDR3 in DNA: TGCGCCAGCAGCTCCGGGACTAGCGGGAGGGCGATAAGTAATGAGCAGTTCTTC. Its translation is CASSSGTSGRAISNEQFF.

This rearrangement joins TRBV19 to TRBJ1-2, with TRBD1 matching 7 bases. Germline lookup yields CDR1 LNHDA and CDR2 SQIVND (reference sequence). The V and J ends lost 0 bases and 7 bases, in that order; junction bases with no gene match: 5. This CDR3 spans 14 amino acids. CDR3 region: CASSIEGTVVGYTF. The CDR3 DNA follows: TGTGCCAGTAGTATAGAGGGGACAGTCGTTGGCTACACCTTC.

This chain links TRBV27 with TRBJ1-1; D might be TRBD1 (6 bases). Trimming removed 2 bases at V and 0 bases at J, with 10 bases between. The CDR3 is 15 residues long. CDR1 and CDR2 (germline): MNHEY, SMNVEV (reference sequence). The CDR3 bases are TGTGCCAGCAGTTTAGGGGGGGGCCTGAACACTGAAGCTTTCTTT. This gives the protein CASSLGGGLNTEAFF.

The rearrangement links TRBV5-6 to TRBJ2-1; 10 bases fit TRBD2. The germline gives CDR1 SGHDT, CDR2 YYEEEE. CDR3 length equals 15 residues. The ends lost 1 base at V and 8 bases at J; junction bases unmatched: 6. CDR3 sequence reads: CASSLRSGRVDEQFF. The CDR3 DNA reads TGTGCCAGCAGCTTGCGAAGCGGGAGGGTCGATGAGCAGTTCTTC.

In DNA form, the CDR3 reads TGTGCCAGCTCTCTGGGACAGGGGGCATGGAGGGGCTACACCTTC. Translation gives CASSLGQGAWRGYTF. The rearrangement uses TRBV18 and TRBJ1-2, with 12 bases matching TRBD1. With 6 bases clipped from V and 8 bases from J, the junction kept 10 bases outside the gene matches. Per germline, CDR1 KGHSH and CDR2 LQKENI. The CDR3 runs 15 residues.

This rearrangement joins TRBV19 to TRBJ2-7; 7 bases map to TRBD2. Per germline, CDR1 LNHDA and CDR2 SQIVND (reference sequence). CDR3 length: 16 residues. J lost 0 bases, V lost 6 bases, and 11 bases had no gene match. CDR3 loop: CASRGRAGGDSYEQYF. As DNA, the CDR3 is TGTGCCAGTAGGGGGAGGGCCGGAGGAGACTCCTACGAGCAGTACTTC. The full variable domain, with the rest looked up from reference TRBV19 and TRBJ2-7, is DGGITQSPKYLFRKEGQNVTLSCEQNLNHDAMYWYRQDPGQGLRLIYYSQIVNDFQKGDIAEGYSVSREKKESFPLTVTSAQKNPTAFYLCASRGRAGGDSYEQYFGPGTRLTVT.

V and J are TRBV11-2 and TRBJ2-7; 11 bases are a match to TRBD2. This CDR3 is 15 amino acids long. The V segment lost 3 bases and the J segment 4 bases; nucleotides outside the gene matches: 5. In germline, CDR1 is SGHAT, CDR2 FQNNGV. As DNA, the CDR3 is TGTGCCAGCAGCTTTGAGACTAGCGGGAATTACGAGCAGTACTTC. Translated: CASSFETSGNYEQYF.

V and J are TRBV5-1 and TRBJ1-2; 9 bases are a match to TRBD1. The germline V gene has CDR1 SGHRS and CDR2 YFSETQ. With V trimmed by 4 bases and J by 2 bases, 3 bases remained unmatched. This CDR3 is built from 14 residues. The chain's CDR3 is CASSRDRANYGYTF. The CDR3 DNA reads TGCGCCAGCAGCAGGGACAGGGCCAACTATGGCTACACCTTC.

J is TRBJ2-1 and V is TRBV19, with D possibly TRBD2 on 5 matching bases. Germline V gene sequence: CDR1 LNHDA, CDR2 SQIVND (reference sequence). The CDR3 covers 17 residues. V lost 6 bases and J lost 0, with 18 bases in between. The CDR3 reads CASRDGRGLSSYNEQFF. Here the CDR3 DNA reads TGTGCCAGTAGGGATGGTCGAGGGCTGAGCTCCTACAATGAGCAGTTCTTC.

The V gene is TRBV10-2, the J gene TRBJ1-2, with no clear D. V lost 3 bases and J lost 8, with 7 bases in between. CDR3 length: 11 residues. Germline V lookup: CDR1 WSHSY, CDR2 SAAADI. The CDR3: CASSDFTGYTF. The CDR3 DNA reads TGCGCCAGCAGTGATTTTACAGGCTACACCTTC.